The subject of this entry is one TCR beta chain. This clone was recorded a few times. Its specific antigen is unknown. Per-base quality was not reported, and no clone a single base away is much larger than it. From cysteine to phenylalanine, the CDR3 is 12 amino acids long. The sequence is cut down to CDR3 DNA, 36 bases in frame from base 1. V drops 2 bases and J drops 6 bases, leaving 5 bases in between. According to the germline V gene, CDR1 reads SNHLY and CDR2 reads FYNNEI. The sample originates from a study of cytomegalovirus exposure and HLA in healthy donors (dated by TCRdb to 2016 to 2017). In terms of the full investigation: The 650 to 800 repertoires of the first cohort and the 120 validation repertoires were produced on the same platform, according to a later analysis. The study was designed to test whether signatures of past pathogen exposure could be identified by cataloging public T cell receptors. In addition to the first cohort of roughly 670 subjects, a separate validation cohort of approximately 130 different subjects was used. To predict cytomegalovirus infection status, the study combined high-throughput TCR immunosequencing, statistical association of individual TCRs with disease status, and machine learning.

Overall study outcomes, separate from this receptor: The study listed approximately 150 TCR beta chains as associated with cytomegalovirus. A later analysis lacked HLA typing for the validation cohort, so it scored co-occurrence in that cohort across all 120 or so repertoires. In vitro tests confirmed that a few of the cytomegalovirus-associated TCR beta chains recognize cytomegalovirus antigens. The classifier was reported to diagnose cytomegalovirus status with high specificity and sensitivity in both the original and validation cohorts. Across donors, most TCR sequences were observed very rarely, whereas some public TCRs were present in many individuals. It was suggested by the authors that the approach could potentially be generalized to other disease states and immunological phenotypes. Subsequent analysis determined that TCRs grouped into clusters in the first cohort also showed a tendency toward co-occurrence across the 130 or so validation repertoires, and roughly 95% of cluster scores exceeded 0.

Separate from the roughly 660-subject first cohort, the validation cohort of roughly 120 subjects was the group to which the donors belonged. The method was the immunoSEQ multiplex PCR assay. In the source study's methods: A statistical classification framework was developed to diagnose cytomegalovirus status using the catalog of TCR beta chain sequences. The source is immuneACCESS, and TCRdb retained only in-frame sequences with V and J called. Part of the clones is not carried over; for the studies checked, unresolved V genes explain less than half of this, and the remainder is unexplained. V, J and clone size reflect that table, while D and trimming were determined from the DNA. The sample table lists about 250,000 clones, about 88% of them with a count of one. The ten top clones hold 9.5% to 15% of the sample.

The rearranged segments are TRBV2 and TRBJ2-1, with an unclear D gene assignment. The sequence derives from a young man in good health and CMV-seropositive. The sequencing input was PBMCs. The CDR3 sequence is CASSELSNEQFF. Here is the DNA: TGTGCCAGCAGTGAACTAAGCAATGAGCAGTTCTTC.